This TCR beta chain came from a study of blood T cells in healthy people across ages. Sample-barcoded 5' priming and a J-beta primer mix drove a second PCR of about 6 to 12 cycles. TCRdb called the 5' RACE reads again in MiXCR, with one record for every CDR3 protein. The sample shows some 370,000 distinct CDR3 sequences, roughly half of them seen only once. The sequence derives from a man in his 60s in good health. Sequencing used blood.

The CDR3 DNA sequence: TGCAGTGCTAGAGCTCTACCAATGAGCTCCTACGAGCAGTACTTC. Translating it yields CSARALPMSSYEQYF. The rearrangement links TRBV20-1 to TRBJ2-7, with D unclear. V gave up 1 base and J gave up 0 bases, with 13 bases separating them. CDR1 is DFQATT, CDR2 SNEGSKA, per germline (reference sequence). The length of the CDR3 is 15 residues.